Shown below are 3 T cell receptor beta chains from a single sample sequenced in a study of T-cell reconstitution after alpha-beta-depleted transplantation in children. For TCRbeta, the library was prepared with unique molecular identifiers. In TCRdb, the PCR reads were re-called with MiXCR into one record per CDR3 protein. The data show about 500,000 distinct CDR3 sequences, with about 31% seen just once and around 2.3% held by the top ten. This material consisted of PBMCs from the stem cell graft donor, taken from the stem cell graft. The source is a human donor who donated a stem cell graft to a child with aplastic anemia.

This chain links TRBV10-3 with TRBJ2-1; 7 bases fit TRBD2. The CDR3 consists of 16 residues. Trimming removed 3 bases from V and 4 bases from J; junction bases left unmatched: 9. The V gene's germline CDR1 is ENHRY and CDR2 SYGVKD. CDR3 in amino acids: CAISDPGRGTYNEQFF. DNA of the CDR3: TGTGCCATCAGTGACCCAGGGCGGGGGACTTACAATGAGCAGTTCTTC.

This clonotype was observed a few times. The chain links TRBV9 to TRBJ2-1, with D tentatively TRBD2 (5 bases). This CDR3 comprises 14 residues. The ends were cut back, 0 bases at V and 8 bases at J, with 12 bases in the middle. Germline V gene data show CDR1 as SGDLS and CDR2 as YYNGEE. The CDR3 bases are TGTGCCAGCAGCGTAGGTTTAGCGATGGATGAGCAGTTCTTC. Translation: CASSVGLAMDEQFF.

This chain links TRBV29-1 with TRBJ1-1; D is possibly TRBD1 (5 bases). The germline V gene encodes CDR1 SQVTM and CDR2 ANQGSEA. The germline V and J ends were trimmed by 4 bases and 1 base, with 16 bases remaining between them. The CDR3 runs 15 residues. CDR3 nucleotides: TGCAGCGTTGGGGGCCGGGAGGGGTGGAACACTGAAGCTTTCTTT. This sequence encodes CSVGGREGWNTEAFF.